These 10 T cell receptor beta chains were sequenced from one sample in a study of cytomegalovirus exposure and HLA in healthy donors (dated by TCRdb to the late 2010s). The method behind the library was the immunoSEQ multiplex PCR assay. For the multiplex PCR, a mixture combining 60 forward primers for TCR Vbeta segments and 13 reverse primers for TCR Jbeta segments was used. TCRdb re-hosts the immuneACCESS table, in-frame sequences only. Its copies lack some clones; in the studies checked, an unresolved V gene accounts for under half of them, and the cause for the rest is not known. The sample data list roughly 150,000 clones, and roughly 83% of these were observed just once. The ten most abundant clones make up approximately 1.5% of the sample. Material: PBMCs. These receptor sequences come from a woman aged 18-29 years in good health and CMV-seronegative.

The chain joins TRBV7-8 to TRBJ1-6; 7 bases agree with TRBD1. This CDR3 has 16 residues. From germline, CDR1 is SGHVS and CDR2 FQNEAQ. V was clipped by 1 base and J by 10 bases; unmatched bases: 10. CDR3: CASSLEQGNEWSPLHF. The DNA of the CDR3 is TGTGCCAGCAGCTTAGAACAGGGGAACGAGTGGTCACCCCTCCACTTT. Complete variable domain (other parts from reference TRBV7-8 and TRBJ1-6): GAGVSQSPRYKVAKRGQDVALRCDPISGHVSLFWYQQALGQGPEFLTYFQNEAQLDKSGLPSDRFFAERPEGSVSTLKIQRTQQEDSAVYLCASSLEQGNEWSPLHFGNGTRLTVT.

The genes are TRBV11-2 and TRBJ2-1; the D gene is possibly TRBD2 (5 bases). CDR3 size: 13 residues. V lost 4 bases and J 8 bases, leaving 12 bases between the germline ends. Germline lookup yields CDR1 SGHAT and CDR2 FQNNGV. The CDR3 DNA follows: TGTGCCAGCAGCTACGGACCCGGGGATGAGCAGTTCTTC. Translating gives CASSYGPGDEQFF.

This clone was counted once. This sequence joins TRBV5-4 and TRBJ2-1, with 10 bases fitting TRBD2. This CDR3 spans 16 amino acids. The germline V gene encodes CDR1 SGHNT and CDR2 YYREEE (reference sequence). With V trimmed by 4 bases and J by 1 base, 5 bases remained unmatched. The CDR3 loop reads CASSPAAGGSYNEQFF. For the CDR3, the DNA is TGTGCCAGCAGCCCCGCAGCGGGGGGGTCCTACAATGAGCAGTTCTTC.

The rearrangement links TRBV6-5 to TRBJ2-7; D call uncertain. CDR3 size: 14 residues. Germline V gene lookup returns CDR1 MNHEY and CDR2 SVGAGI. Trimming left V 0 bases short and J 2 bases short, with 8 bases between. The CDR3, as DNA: TGTGCCAGCAGTTACTCATACACGACCTACGAGCAGTACTTC. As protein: CASSYSYTTYEQYF.

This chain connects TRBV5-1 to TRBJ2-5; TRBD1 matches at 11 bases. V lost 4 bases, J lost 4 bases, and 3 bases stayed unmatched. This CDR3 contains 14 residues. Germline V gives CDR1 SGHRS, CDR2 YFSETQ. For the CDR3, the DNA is TGCGCCAGCAGCCCCGGACAGGGGGCAGAGACCCAGTACTTC. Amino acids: CASSPGQGAETQYF.

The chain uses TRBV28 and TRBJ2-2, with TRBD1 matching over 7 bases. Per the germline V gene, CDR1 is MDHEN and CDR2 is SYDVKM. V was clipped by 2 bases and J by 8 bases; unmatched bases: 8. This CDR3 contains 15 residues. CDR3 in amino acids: CASSLGTAKRGELFF. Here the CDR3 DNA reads TGTGCCAGCAGTTTAGGGACAGCTAAAAGGGGGGAGCTGTTTTTT.

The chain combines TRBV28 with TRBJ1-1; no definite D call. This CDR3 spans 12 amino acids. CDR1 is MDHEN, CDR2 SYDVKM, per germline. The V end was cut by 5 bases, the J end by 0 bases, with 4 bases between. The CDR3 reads CASSIMNTEAFF. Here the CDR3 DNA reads TGTGCCAGCAGTATAATGAACACTGAAGCTTTCTTT.

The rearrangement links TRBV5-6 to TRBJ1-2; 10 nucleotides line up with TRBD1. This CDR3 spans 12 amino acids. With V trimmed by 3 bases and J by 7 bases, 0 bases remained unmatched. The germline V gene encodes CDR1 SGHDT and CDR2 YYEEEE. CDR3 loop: CASSWDRGGYTF. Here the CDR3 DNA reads TGTGCCAGCAGCTGGGACAGGGGTGGCTACACCTTC.

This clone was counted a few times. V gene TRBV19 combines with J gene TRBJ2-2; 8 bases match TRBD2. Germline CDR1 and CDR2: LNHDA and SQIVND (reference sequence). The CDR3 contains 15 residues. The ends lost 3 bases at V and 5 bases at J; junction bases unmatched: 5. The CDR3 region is CASSISGGKTGELFF. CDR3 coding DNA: TGTGCCAGTAGTATCAGCGGGGGTAAAACCGGGGAGCTGTTTTTT.

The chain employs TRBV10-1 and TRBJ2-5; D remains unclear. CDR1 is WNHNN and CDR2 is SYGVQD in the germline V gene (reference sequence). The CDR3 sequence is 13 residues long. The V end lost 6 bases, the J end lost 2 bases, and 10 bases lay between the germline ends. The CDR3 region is CASRSFRQETQYF. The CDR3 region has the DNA TGCGCCAGCAGGTCTTTCCGGCAAGAGACCCAGTACTTC.